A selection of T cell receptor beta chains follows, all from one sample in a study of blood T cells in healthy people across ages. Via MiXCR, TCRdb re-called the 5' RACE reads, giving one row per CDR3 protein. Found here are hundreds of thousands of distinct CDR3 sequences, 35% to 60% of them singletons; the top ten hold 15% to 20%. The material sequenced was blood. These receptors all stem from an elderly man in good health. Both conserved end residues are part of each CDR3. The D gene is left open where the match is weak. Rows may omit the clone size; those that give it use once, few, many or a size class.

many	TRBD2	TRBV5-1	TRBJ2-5	CASSPDLVSGRANNEQYF	TGCGCCAGCAGCCCGGACCTGGTTAGCGGGAGGGCAAACAATGAGCAGTACTTC
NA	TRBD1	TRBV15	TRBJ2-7	CATSRDRGQYNEQYF	TGTGCCACCAGCAGAGATCGGGGACAGTACAATGAGCAGTACTTC
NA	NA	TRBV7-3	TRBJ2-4	CASSWGVGIQYF	TGTGCCAGCAGCTGGGGGGTCGGCATTCAGTACTTC
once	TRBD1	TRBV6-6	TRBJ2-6	CASSNGQASSGANVLTF	TGTGCCAGCAGTAATGGACAGGCGAGCTCTGGGGCCAACGTCCTGACTTTC
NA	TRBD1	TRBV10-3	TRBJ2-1	CAISESGTGYGEQFF	TGTGCCATCAGTGAATCCGGGACAGGGTATGGGGAGCAGTTCTTC
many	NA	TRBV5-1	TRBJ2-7	CASSLGTATYEQYF	TGTGCCAGCAGCTTAGGGACGGCTACTTACGAGCAGTACTTC
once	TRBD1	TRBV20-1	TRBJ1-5	CSAEQGANQPQHF	TGCAGTGCTGAACAGGGGGCTAATCAGCCCCAGCATTTT
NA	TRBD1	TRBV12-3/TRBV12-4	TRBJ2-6	CASSPQGAGANVLTF	TGTGCCAGCAGTCCACAGGGGGCTGGGGCCAACGTCCTGACTTTC
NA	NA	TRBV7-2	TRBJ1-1	CASSGRALNTEAFF	TGTGCCAGCAGCGGCCGGGCCTTGAACACTGAAGCTTTCTTT
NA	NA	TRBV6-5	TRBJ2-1	CASRLDTYNEQFF	TGTGCCAGCCGACTTGACACGTACAATGAGCAGTTCTTC
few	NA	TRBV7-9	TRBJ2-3	CASSTTGMDTQYF	TGTGCCAGCAGCACAACAGGGATGGATACGCAGTATTTT
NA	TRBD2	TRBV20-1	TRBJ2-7	CSAPGRGAHIEQYF	TGCAGTGCTCCCGGGCGGGGGGCCCATATCGAGCAGTACTTC
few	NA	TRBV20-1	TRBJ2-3	CSAHPSRALSTDTQYF	TGCAGTGCTCACCCCTCCCGGGCATTGAGCACAGATACGCAGTATTTT
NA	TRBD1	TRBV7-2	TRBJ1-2	CASSIPCHRQGLYGYTF	TGTGCCAGCAGTATCCCGTGTCACAGACAGGGACTCTATGGCTACACCTTC
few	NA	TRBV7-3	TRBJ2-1	CASSRLRAGSYNEQFF	TGTGCCAGCAGCCGTCTCAGGGCGGGTTCCTACAATGAGCAGTTCTTC
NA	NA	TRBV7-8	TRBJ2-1	CASSLRALHVKFF	TGTGCCAGCAGCTTGAGGGCCCTTCATGTTAAGTTCTTC
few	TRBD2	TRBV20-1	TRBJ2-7	CSARAVAGETYEQYF	TGCAGTGCTAGAGCAGTCGCGGGAGAGACCTACGAGCAGTACTTC
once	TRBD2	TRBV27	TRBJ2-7	CASRLAGKSSYEQYF	TGTGCCAGCAGACTAGCGGGGAAAAGCTCCTACGAGCAGTACTTC
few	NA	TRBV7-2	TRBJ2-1	CASSLDPSHNEQFF	TGTGCCAGCAGCTTAGATCCTAGCCACAATGAGCAGTTCTTC
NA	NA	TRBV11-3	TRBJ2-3	CASSLFEVTLRTDTQYF	TGTGCCAGCAGCTTATTCGAGGTGACACTCCGCACAGATACGCAGTATTTT
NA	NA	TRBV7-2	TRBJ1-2	CASSLEVGGYTF	TGTGCCAGCAGCTTAGAAGTTGGCGGCTACACCTTC
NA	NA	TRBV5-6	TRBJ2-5	CASSLAVSEETQYF	TGTGCCAGCAGCTTGGCCGTGTCAGAAGAGACCCAGTACTTC
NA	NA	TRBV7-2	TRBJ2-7	CASSWNSPYEQYF	TGTGCCAGCAGCTGGAACTCCCCCTACGAGCAGTACTTC
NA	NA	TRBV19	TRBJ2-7	CASSIGRNNEQYF	TGTGCCAGTAGTATAGGTCGCAACAATGAGCAGTACTTC
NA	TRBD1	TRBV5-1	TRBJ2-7	CASSLENRDRDEQYF	TGCGCCAGCAGCTTGGAGAACCGGGACAGGGATGAGCAGTACTTC
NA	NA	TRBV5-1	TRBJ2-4	CASRSDTGRNIQYF	TGCGCCAGCAGATCAGATACAGGGAGGAACATTCAGTACTTC
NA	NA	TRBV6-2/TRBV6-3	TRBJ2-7	CASTLGGASYEQYF	TGTGCCAGCACCCTAGGGGGTGCCTCCTACGAGCAGTACTTC
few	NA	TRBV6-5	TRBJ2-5	CASGAVEQYF	TGTGCCAGCGGTGCCGTAGAGCAGTACTTC
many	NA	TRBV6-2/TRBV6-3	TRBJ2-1	CASTAQQGPSNEQFF	TGTGCCAGCACCGCACAGCAGGGACCATCCAATGAGCAGTTCTTC
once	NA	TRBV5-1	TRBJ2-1	CASRPELGSRNEQFF	TGCGCCAGCAGGCCGGAACTAGGCTCTCGGAATGAGCAGTTCTTC
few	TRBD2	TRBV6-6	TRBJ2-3	CASKGLAGAIDTQYF	TGTGCCAGCAAGGGACTAGCGGGAGCGATAGATACGCAGTATTTT
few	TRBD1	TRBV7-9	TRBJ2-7	CASSSNRDSVSKQYF	TGTGCCAGCAGCTCGAACCGGGACAGCGTTTCCAAGCAGTACTTC
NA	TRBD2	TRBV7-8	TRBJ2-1	CAGTSGSLMHEQFF	TGTGCCGGGACTAGCGGGAGTCTGATGCATGAGCAGTTCTTC
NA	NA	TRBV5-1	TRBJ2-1	CASSAGRYNEQFF	TGCGCCAGCAGCGCCGGACGGTACAATGAGCAGTTCTTC
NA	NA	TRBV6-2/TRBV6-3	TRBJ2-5	CASSYLGTQETQYF	TGTGCCAGCAGTTACCTGGGAACTCAAGAGACCCAGTACTTC
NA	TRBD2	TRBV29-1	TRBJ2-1	CSVDRAGGSYNEQFF	TGCAGCGTTGATAGGGCGGGAGGCTCCTACAATGAGCAGTTCTTC
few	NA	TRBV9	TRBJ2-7	CASSAGLFSGDEQYF	TGTGCCAGCAGCGCCGGACTATTCAGCGGTGACGAGCAGTACTTC
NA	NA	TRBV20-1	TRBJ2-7	CSARGLWGSYEQYF	TGCAGTGCAAGGGGACTCTGGGGCTCCTACGAGCAGTACTTC
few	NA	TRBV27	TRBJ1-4	CASSFGGGLNEKLFF	TGTGCCAGCAGTTTCGGGGGTGGCTTGAATGAAAAACTGTTTTTT
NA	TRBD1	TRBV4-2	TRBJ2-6	CASSPYTGGPSSGANVLTF	TGTGCCAGCAGCCCATATACAGGGGGTCCCAGCTCTGGGGCCAACGTCCTGACTTTC
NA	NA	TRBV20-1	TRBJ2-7	CSARDSNDGTYEQYF	TGCAGTGCTAGAGATTCGAACGACGGAACCTACGAGCAGTACTTC